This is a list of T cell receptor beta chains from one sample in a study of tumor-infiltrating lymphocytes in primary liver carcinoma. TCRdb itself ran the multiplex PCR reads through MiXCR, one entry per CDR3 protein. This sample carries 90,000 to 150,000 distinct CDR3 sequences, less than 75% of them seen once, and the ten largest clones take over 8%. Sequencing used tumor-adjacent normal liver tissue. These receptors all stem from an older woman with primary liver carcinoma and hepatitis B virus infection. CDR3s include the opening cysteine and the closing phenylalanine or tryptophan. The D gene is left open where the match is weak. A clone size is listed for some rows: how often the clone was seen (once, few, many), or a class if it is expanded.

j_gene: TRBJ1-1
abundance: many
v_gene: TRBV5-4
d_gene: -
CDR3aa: CASSLAGEWSTEAFF
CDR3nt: TGTGCCAGCAGCTTGGCGGGAGAGTGGAGCACTGAAGCTTTCTTT

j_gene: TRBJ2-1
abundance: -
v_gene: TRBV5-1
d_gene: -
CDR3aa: CASSLGGSYNEQLF
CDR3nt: TGCGCCAGCAGTTTAGGCGGCTCCTACAATGAGCAGTTATTC

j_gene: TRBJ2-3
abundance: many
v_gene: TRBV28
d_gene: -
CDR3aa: CASSTLRTSDTQYF
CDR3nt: TGTGCCAGCAGTACTCTTCGGACTTCAGATACGCAGTATTTT

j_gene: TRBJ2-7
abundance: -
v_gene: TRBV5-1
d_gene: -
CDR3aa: CASSLNPGLSYEQYF
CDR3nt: TGCGCCAGCAGCTTGAATCCGGGGCTGTCCTACGAGCAGTACTTC

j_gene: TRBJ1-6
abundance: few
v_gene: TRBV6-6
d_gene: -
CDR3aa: CASSSLGRGINNSLLHF
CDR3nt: TGTGCCAGTAGTTCCCTGGGGAGAGGGATCAATAATTCACTCCTCCACTTT

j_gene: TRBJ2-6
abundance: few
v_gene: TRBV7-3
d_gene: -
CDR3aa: CASSLVGANVLTF
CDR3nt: TGTGCCAGCAGCTTAGTTGGGGCCAACGTCCTGACTTTC

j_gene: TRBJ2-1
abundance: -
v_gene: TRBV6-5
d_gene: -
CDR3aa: CANSRQAPGQFF
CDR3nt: TGTGCCAATAGTCGACAGGCCCCTGGGCAGTTCTTC

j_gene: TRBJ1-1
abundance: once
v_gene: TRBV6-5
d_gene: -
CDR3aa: CVSSYGARRTEAFF
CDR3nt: TGTGTCAGCAGTTACGGGGCTAGAAGGACTGAAGCTTTCTTT

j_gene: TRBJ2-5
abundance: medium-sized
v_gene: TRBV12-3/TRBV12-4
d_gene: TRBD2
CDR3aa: CASSRGLAGGSGETQYF
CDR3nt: TGTGCCAGCAGTCGAGGACTAGCGGGAGGGTCCGGGGAGACCCAGTACTTC

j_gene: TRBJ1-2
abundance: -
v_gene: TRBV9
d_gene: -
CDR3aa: CASSDNFLYTF
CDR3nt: TGTGCCAGCAGCGATAATTTCCTCTACACCTTC

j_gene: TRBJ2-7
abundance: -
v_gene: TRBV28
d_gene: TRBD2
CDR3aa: CASTKRLAGTNEQYF
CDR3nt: TGCGCCAGCACCAAAAGACTAGCGGGGACTAACGAGCAGTACTTC

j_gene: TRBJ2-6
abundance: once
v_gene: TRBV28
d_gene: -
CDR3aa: CASSLGYLGRCGEPGANVLTF
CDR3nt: TGTGCCAGTTCCCTTGGGTACCTTGGGCGTTGCGGGGAACCTGGGGCCAACGTCTTGACTTTC

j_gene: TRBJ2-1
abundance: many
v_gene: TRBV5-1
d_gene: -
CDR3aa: CASNLLGGSSYNEQFF
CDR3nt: TGCGCCAGCAATCTATTGGGTGGGAGCTCCTACAATGAGCAGTTCTTC

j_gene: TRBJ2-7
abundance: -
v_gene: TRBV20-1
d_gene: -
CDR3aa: CSARVLNMGPYEQYF
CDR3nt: TGCAGTGCTAGAGTCCTGAACATGGGCCCATACGAGCAGTACTTC

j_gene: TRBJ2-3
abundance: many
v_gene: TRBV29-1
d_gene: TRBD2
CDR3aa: CSALTSQHSTDTQYF
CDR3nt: TGCAGCGCCTTGACTAGCCAGCATTCCACAGATACGCAGTATTTT

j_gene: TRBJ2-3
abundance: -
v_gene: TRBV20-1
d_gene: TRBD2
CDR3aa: CSARDPASGSPGSMQYF
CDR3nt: TGCAGTGCTAGAGATCCCGCTAGCGGGAGTCCGGGATCTATGCAGTATTTT

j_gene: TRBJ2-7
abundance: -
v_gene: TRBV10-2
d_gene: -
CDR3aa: CVSSEGSVFGEQYF
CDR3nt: TGCGTCAGCAGTGAGGGATCGGTGTTCGGCGAGCAGTACTTC

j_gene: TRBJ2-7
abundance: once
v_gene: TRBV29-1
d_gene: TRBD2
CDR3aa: CSVTGTSGSTRCEQHF
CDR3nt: TGCAGCGTAACAGGGACTAGCGGTTCTACTAGGTGCGAGCAGCACTTC

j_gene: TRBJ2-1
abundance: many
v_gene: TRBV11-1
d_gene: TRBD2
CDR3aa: CASSLAPALLAGVGSEQFF
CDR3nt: TGTGCCAGCAGCTTAGCGCCCGCACTACTAGCGGGAGTAGGATCTGAGCAGTTCTTC

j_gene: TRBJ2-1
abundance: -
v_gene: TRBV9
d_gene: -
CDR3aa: CASSVDSGSTNEQFF
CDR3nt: TGTGCCAGCAGCGTAGATAGTGGGAGTACGAATGAGCAGTTCTTC

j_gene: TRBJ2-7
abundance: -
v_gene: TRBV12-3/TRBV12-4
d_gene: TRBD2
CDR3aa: CASCLAGFYEQYF
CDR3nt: TGTGCCAGCTGTCTAGCGGGGTTCTACGAACAGTACTTC

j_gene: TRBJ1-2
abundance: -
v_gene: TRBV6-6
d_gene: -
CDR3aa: CANTYISDYGYTF
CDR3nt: TGTGCCAACACTTATATAAGCGACTATGGCTACACCTTC

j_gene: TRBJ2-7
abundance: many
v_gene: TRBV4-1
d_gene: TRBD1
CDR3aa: CASSQTTGGHYEQYF
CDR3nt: TGCGCCAGCAGCCAAACGACAGGGGGGCACTACGAGCAGTACTTC

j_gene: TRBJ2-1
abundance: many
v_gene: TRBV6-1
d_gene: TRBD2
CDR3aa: CASRGLAGSQGRQFF
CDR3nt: TGTGCCAGCAGGGGACTAGCGGGATCCCAGGGAAGGCAGTTCTTC

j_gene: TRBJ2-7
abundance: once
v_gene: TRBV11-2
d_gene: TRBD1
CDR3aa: CDSSYTGQGARKQYF
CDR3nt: TGTGACAGCAGCTACACCGGACAGGGGGCACGAAAGCAGTACTTC

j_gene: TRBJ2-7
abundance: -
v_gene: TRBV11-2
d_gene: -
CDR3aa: CASCQGGTDCYEQYF
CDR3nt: TGTGCCAGCTGCCAGGGGGGGACCGATTGCTACGAGCAGTACTTC

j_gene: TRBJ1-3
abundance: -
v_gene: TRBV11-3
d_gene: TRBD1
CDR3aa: CASVSTGAFTPGNTIYF
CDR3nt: TGTGCCAGCGTGTCTACAGGGGCTTTCACTCCTGGAAACACCATATATTTT